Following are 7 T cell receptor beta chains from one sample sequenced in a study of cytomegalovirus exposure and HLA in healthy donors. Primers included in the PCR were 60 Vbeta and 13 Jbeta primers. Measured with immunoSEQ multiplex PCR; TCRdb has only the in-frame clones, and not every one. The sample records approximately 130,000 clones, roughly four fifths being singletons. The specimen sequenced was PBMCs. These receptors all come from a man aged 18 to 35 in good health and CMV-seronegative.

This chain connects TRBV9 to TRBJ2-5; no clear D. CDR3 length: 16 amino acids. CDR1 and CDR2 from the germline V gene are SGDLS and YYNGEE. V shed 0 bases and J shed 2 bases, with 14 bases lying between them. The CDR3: CASSVVGSVPQETQYF. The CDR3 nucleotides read TGTGCCAGCAGCGTAGTCGGGTCAGTACCTCAAGAGACCCAGTACTTC.

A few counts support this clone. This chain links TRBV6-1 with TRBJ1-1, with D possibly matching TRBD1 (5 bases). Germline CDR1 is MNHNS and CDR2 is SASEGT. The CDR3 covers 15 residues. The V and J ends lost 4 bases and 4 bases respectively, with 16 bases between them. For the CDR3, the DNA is TGTGCCAGCAGTGTTGGAAAGGGGCCGGGCACTGAAGCTTTCTTT. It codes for CASSVGKGPGTEAFF.

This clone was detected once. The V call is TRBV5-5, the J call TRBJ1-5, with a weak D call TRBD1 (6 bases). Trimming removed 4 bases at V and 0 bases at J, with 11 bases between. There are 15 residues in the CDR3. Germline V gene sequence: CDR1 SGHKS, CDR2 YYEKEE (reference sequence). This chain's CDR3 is CASSPGTHSNQPQHF. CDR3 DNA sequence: TGTGCCAGCAGCCCAGGGACACATAGCAATCAGCCCCAGCATTTT.

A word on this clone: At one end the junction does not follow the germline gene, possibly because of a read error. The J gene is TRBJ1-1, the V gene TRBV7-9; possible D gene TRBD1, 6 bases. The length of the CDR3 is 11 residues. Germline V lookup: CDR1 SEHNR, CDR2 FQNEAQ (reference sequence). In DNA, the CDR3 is TGTTCCAGCAGCTTAAAGGGGGGGGCTTTCTTT. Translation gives CSSSLKGGAFF. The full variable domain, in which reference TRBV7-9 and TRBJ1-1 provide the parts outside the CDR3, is DTGVSQNPRHKITKRGQNVTFRCDPISEHNRLYWYRQTLGQGPEFLTYFQNEAQLEKSRLLSDRFSAERPKGSFSTLEIQRTEQGDSAMYLCSSSLKGGAFFGQGTRLTVV.

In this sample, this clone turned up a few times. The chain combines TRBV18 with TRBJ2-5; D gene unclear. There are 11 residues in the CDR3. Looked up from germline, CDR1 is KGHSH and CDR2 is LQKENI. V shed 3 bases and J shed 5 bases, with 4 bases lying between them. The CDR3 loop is CASSPLETQYF. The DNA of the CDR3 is TGTGCCAGCTCACCTCTGGAGACCCAGTACTTC.

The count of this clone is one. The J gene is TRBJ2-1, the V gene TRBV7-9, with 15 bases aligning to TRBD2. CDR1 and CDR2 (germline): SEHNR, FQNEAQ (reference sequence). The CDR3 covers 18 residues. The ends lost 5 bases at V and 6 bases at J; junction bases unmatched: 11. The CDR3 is CASSLSGLAGGGVNEQFF. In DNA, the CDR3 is TGTGCCAGCAGCCTATCTGGACTAGCGGGAGGGGGGGTCAATGAGCAGTTCTTC. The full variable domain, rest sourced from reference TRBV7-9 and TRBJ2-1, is DTGVSQNPRHKITKRGQNVTFRCDPISEHNRLYWYRQTLGQGPEFLTYFQNEAQLEKSRLLSDRFSAERPKGSFSTLEIQRTEQGDSAMYLCASSLSGLAGGGVNEQFFGPGTRLTVL.

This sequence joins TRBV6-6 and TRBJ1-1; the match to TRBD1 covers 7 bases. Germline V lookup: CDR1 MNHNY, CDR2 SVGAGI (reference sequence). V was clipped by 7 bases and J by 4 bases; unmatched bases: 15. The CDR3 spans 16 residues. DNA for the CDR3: TGTGCCAGCACCGAATTACTCAGGGGGGCGAGCACTGAAGCTTTCTTT. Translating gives CASTELLRGASTEAFF.